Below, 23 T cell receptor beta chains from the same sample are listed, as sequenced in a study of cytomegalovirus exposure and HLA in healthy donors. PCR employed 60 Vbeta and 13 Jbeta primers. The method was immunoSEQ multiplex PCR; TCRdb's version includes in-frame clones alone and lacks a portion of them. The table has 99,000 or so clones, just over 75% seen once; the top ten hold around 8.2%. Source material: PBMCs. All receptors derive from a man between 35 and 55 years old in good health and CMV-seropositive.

The CDR3 loop is CASSEVLAFNTQYF. The CDR3 DNA follows: TGTGCCAGCAGTGAAGTACTAGCTTTTAATACGCAGTATTTT. V is TRBV6-1 and J is TRBJ2-3, with D possibly TRBD2 on 6 matching bases. The CDR3 runs to 14 residues. The V gene's germline CDR1 is MNHNS and CDR2 SASEGT. The V end was cut by 1 base, the J end by 7 bases, with 12 bases between.

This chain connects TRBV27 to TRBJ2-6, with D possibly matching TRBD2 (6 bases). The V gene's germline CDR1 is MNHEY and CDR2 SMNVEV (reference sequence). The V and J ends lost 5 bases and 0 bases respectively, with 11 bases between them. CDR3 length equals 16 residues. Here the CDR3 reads CASSPRLVSGANVLTF. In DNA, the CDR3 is TGTGCCAGCAGTCCACGACTAGTCTCTGGGGCCAACGTCCTGACTTTC.

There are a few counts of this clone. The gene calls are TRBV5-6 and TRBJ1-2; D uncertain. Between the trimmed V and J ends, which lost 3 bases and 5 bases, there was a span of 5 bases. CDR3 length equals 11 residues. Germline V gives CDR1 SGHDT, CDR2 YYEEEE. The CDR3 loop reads CASSWRYGYTF. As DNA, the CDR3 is TGTGCCAGCAGCTGGAGATATGGCTACACCTTC. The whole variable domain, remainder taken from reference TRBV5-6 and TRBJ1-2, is DAGVTQSPTHLIKTRGQQVTLRCSPKSGHDTVSWYQQALGQGPQFIFQYYEEEERQRGNFPDRFSGHQFPNYSSELNVNALLLGDSALYLCASSWRYGYTFGSGTRLTVV.

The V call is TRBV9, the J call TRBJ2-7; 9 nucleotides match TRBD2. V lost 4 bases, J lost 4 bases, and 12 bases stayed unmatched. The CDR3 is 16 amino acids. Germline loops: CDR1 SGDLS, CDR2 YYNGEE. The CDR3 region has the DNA TGTGCCAGCAGCTCTCATAGCGGGGGCGCCGGGTACGAGCAGTACTTC. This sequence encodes CASSSHSGGAGYEQYF.

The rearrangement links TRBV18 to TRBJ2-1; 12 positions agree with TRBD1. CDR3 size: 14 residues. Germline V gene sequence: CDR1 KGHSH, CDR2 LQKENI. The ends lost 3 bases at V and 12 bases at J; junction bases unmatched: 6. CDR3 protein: CASSPGTGGVPQFF. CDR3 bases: TGTGCCAGCTCACCCGGGACAGGGGGCGTACCGCAGTTCTTC.

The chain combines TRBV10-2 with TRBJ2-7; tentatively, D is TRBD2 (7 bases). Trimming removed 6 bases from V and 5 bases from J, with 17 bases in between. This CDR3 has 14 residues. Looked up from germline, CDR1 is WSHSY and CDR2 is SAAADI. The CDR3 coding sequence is TGCGCCAGCAGAGGGTCGGGGGGCTTGCACGAGCAGTACTTC. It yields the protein CASRGSGGLHEQYF.

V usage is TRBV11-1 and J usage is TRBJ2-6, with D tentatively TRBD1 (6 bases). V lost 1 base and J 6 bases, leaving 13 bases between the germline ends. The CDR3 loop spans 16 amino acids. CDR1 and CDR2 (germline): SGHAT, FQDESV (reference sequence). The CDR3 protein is CASSLGRTEVANVLTF. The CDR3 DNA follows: TGTGCCAGCAGCTTAGGTAGGACAGAGGTGGCCAACGTCCTGACTTTC.

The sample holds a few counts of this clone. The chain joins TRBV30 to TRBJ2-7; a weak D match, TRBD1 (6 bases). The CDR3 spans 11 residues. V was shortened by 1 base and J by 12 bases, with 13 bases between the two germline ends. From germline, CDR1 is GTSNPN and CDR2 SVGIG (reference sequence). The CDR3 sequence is CAWSAGAAAYF. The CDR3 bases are TGTGCCTGGAGTGCAGGGGCCGCCGCGTACTTC. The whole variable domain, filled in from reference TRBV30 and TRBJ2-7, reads SQTIHQWPATLVQPVGSPLSLECTVEGTSNPNLYWYRQAAGRGLQLLFYSVGIGQISSEVPQNLSASRPQDRQFILSSKKLLLSDSGFYLCAWSAGAAAYFGPGTRLTVT.

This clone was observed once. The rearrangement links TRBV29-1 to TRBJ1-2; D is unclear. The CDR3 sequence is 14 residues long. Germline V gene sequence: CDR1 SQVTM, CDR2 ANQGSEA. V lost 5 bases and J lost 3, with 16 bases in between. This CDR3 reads CSVYGSVGDYGYTF. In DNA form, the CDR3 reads TGCAGCGTTTACGGTTCCGTGGGAGACTATGGCTACACCTTC.

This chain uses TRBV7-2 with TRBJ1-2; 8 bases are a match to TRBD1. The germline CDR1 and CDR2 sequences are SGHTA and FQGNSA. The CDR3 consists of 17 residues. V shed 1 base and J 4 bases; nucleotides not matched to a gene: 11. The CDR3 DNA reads TGTGCCAGCAGCTTAGTCTGGCAGGGGGCTGGAAGCTATGGCTACACCTTC. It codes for CASSLVWQGAGSYGYTF.

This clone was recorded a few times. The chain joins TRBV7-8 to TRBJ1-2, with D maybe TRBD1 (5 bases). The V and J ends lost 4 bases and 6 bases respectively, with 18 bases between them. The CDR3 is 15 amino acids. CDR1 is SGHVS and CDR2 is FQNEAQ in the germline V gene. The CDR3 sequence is CASSSREGPGNGYTF. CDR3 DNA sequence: TGTGCCAGCAGCTCGCGTGAAGGGCCAGGGAATGGCTACACCTTC.

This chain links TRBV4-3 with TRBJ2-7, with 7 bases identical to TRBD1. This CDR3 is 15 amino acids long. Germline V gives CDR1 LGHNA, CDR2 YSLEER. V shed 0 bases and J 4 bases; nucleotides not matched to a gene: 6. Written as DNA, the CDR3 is TGCGCCAGCAGCCAAGAAGGGTCGACAGGGTACGAGCAGTACTTC. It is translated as CASSQEGSTGYEQYF.

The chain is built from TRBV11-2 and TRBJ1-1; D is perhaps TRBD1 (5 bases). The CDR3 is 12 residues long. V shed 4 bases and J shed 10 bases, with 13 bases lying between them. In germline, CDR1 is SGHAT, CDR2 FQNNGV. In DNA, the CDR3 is TGTGCCAGCAGCTCCCGGGGGGATGCAGCTTTCTTT. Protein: CASSSRGDAAFF.

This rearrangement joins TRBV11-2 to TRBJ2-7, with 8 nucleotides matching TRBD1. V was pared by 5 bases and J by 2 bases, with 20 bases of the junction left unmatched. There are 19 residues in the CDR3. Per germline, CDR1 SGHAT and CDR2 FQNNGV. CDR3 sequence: CASSPRGRGRITSPYEQYF. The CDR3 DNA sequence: TGTGCCAGCAGCCCCCGGGGCAGGGGGCGAATCACTTCGCCCTACGAGCAGTACTTC.

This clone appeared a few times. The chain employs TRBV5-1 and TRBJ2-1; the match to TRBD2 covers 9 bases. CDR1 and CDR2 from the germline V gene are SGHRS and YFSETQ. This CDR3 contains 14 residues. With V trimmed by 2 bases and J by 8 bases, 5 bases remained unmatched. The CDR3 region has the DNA TGCGCCAGCAGCTTTAGCGGGAGTCCGGATGAGCAGTTCTTC. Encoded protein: CASSFSGSPDEQFF. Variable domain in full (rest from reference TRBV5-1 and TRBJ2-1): KAGVTQTPRYLIKTRGQQVTLSCSPISGHRSVSWYQQTPGQGLQFLFEYFSETQRNKGNFPGRFSGRQFSNSRSEMNVSTLELGDSALYLCASSFSGSPDEQFFGPGTRLTVL.

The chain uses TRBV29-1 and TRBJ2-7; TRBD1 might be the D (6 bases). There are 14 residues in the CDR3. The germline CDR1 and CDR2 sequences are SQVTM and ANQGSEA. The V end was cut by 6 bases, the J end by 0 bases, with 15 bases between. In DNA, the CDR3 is TGCAGCGTCCTACGACAGGTAGGCTCCTACGAGCAGTACTTC. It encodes CSVLRQVGSYEQYF.

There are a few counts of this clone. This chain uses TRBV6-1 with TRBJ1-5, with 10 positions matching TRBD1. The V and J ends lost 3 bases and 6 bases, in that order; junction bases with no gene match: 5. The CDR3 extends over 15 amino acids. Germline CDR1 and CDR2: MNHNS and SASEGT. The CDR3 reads CASSDGTGAGQPQHF. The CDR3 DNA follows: TGTGCCAGCAGTGACGGGACAGGGGCCGGTCAGCCCCAGCATTTT.

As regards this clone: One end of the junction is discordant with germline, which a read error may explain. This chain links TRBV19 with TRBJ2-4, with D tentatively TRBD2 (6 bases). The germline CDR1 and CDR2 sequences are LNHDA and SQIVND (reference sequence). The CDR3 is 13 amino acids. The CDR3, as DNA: TGTGCCAGTAATGAACTAGCCAAAAACAGTCAGTACTTC. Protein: CASNELAKNSQYF.

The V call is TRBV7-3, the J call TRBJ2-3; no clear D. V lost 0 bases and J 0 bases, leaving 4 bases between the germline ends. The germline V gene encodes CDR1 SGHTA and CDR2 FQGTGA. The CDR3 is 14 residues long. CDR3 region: CASSLTGSTDTQYF. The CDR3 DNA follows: TGTGCCAGCAGCTTAACCGGGAGCACAGATACGCAGTATTTT.

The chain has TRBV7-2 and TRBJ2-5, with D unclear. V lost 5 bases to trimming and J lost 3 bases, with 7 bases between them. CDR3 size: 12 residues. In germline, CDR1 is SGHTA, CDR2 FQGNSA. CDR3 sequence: CASSQNEETQYF. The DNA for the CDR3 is TGTGCCAGCAGCCAGAACGAAGAGACCCAGTACTTC.

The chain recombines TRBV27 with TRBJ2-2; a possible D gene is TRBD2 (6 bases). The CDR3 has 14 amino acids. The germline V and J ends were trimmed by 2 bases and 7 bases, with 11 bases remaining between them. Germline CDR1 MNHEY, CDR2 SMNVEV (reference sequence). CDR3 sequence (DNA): TGTGCCAGCAGTTTACTGGGGGGAAACGGGGAGCTGTTTTTT. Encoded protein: CASSLLGGNGELFF.

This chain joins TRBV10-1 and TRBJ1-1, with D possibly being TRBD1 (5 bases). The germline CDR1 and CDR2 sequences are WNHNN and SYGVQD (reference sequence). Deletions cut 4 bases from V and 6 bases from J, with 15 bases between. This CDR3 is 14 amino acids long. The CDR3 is CASSAEQGISEAFF. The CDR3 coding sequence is TGCGCCAGCAGTGCCGAGCAGGGAATTTCTGAAGCTTTCTTT.

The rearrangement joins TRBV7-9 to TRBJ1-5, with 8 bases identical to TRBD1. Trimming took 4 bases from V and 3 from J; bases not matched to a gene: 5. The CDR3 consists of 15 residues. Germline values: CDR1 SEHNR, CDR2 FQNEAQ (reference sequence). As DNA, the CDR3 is TGTGCCAGCAGCTCCGGGACAGGATCCAATCAGCCCCAGCATTTT. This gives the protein CASSSGTGSNQPQHF.